This T cell receptor beta chain was captured in a study of T cell repertoires in cytomegalovirus infection. Study in general: TCR beta signatures that were public indicated CMV infection and matching HLA type.

TCRdb independently ran MiXCR on the reads; one entry per CDR3 protein. The data contain about 480,000 distinct CDR3 sequences, roughly a third of them singletons. This clonotype occurred many times. Antigen: not known. The sequence was obtained from a human donor in good health (CMV status not recorded). Some clones in this sample may be carry-over from other donors' samples. Specimen: cultured PBMCs, collected from culture after CMV antigen stimulation.

The CDR3 is CASSVSGQGPYEQYF. The CDR3 DNA sequence: TGTGCCAGCAGCGTATCTGGGCAGGGGCCCTACGAGCAGTACTTC. The chain recombines TRBV9 with TRBJ2-7; D is possibly TRBD1 (6 bases). CDR3 length: 15 residues. Germline assignment: CDR1 SGDLS and CDR2 YYNGEE. V lost 1 base and J 2 bases, leaving 13 bases between the germline ends. The full variable domain, with the rest looked up from reference TRBV9 and TRBJ2-7, is DSGVTQTPKHLITATGQRVTLRCSPRSGDLSVYWYQQSLDQGLQFLIQYYNGEERAKGNILERFSAQQFPDLHSELNLSSLELGDSALYFCASSVSGQGPYEQYFGPGTRLTVT.